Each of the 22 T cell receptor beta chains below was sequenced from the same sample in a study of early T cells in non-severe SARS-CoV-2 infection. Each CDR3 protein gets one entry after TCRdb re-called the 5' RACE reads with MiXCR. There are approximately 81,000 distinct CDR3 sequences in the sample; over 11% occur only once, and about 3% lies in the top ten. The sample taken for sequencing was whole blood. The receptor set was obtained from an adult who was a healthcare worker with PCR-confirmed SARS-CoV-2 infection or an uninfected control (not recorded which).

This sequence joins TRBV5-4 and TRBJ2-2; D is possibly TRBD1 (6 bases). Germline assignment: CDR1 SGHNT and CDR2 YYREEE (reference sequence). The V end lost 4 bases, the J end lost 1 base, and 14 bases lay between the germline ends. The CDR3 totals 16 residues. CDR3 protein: CASSRVQGRNTGELFF. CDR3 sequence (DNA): TGTGCCAGCAGCCGGGTGCAGGGGCGGAACACCGGGGAGCTGTTTTTT.

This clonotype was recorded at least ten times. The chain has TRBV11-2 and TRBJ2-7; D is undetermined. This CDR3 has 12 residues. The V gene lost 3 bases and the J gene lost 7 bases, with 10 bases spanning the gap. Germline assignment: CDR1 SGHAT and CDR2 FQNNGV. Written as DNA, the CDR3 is TGTGCCAGCAGCTTTGACCCTAGGGAGCAGTACTTC. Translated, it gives CASSFDPREQYF.

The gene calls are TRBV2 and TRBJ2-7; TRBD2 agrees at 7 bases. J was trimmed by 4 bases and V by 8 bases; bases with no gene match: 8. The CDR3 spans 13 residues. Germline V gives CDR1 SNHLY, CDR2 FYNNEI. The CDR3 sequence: CASLSGEAYEQYF. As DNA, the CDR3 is TGTGCCAGCTTGAGCGGGGAGGCATACGAGCAGTACTTC. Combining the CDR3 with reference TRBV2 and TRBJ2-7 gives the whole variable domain EPEVTQTPSHQVTQMGQEVILRCVPISNHLYFYWYRQILGQKVEFLVSFYNNEISEKSEIFDDQFSVERPDGSNFTLKIRSTKLEDSAMYFCASLSGEAYEQYFGPGTRLTVT.

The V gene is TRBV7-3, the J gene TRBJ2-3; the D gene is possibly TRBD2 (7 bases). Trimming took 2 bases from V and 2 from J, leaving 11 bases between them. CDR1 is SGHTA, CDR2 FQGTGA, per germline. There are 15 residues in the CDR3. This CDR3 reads CASSLVGGVTDTQYF. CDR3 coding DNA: TGTGCCAGCAGCTTAGTAGGGGGGGTCACAGATACGCAGTATTTT.

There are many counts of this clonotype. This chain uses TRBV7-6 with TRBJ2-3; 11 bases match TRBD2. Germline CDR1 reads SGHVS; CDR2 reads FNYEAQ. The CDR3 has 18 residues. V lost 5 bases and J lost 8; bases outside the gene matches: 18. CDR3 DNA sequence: TGTGCCAGCAGCCGAATGACAACCAGCGGACTAGCGGGCGGTACGCAGTATTTT. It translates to CASSRMTTSGLAGGTQYF.

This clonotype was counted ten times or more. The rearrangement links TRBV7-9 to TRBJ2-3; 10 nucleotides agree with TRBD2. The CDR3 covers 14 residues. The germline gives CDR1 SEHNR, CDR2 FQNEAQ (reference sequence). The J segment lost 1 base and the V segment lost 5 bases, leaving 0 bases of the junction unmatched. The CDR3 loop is CASSTSGGTDTQYF. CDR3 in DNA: TGTGCCAGCAGCACTAGCGGGGGCACAGATACGCAGTATTTT.

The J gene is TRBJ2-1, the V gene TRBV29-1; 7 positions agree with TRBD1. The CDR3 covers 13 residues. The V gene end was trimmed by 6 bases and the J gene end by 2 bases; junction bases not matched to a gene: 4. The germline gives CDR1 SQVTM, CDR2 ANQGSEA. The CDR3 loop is CSVGQVTYNEQFF. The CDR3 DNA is TGCAGCGTCGGACAGGTTACCTACAATGAGCAGTTCTTC.

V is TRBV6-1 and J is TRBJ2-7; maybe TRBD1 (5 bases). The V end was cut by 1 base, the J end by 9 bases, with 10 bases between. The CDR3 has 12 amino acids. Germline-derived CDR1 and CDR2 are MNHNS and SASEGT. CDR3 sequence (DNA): TGTGCCAGCAGTGAAGTACCAACAGGGCAGTACTTC. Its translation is CASSEVPTGQYF.

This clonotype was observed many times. The CDR3 loop is CASSLNRGWTEAFF. The CDR3 DNA reads TGTGCCAGCAGCTTAAATAGGGGTTGGACTGAAGCTTTCTTT. This chain links TRBV7-6 with TRBJ1-1; tentative D call: TRBD1 (5 bases). The CDR3 covers 14 residues. Looked up from germline, CDR1 is SGHVS and CDR2 is FNYEAQ. V shed 2 bases and J shed 5 bases, with 12 bases lying between them.

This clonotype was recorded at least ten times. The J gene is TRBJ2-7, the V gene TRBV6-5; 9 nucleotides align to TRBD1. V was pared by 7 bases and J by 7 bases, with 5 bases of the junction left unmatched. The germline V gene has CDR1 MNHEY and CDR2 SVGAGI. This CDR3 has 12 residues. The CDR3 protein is CASTGTGREQYF. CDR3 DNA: TGTGCCAGCACCGGGACAGGGAGAGAGCAGTACTTC.

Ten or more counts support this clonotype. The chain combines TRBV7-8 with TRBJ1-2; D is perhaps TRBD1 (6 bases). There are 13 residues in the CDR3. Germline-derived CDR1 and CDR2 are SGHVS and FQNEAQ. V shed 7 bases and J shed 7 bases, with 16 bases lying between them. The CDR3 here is CASTKQGSTGYTF. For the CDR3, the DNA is TGTGCCAGCACCAAACAGGGATCCACTGGCTACACCTTC.

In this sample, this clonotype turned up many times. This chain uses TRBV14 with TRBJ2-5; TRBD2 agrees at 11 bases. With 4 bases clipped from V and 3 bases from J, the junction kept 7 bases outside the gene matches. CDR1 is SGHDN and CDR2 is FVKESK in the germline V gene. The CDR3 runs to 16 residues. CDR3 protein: CASSRGTSGLKETQYF. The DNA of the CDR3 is TGTGCCAGCAGCCGCGGGACTAGCGGACTAAAAGAGACCCAGTACTTC.

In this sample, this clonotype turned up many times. CDR3 in amino acids: CSAPRRTGGSYEQYF. CDR3 sequence (DNA): TGCAGTGCGCCCCGTCGGACAGGGGGCTCCTACGAGCAGTACTTC. J is TRBJ2-7 and V is TRBV20-1; TRBD1 aligns across 10 bases. Germline CDR1 and CDR2: DFQATT and SNEGSKA (reference sequence). The CDR3 has 15 residues. Germline trimming cut 6 bases from V and 0 bases from J; bases unmatched to any gene: 8.

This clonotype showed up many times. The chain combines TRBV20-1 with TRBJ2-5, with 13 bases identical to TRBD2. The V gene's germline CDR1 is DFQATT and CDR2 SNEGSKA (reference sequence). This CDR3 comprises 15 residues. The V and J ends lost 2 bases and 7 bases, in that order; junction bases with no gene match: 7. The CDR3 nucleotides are TGCAGTGCTAGACCCTGGACTAGCGGGAGTAGGACCCAGTACTTC. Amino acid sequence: CSARPWTSGSRTQYF.

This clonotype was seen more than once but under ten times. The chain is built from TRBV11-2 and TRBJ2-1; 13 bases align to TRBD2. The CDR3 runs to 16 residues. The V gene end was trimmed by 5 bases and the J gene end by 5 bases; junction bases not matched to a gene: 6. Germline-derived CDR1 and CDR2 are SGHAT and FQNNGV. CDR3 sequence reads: CASSPRGLAGNNEQFF. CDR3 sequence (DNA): TGTGCCAGCAGCCCGCGGGGACTAGCGGGAAACAATGAGCAGTTCTTC.

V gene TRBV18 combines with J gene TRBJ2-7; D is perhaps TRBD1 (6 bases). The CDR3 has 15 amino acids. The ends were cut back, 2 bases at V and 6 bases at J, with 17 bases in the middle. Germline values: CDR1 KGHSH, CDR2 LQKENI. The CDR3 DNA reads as TGTGCCAGCTCACCAAACAGGGCGTCGTGGAGCGAGCAGTACTTC. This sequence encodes CASSPNRASWSEQYF. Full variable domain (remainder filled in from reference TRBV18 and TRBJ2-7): NAGVMQNPRHLVRRRGQEARLRCSPMKGHSHVYWYRQLPEEGLKFMVYLQKENIIDESGMPKERFSAEFPKEGPSILRIQQVVRGDSAAYFCASSPNRASWSEQYFGPGTRLTVT.

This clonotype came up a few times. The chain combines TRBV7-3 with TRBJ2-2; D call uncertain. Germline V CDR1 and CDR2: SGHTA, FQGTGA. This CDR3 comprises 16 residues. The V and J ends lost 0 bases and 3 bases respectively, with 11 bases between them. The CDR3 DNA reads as TGTGCCAGCAGCTTAACGGAACTCGGTTACACCGGGGAGCTGTTTTTT. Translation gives CASSLTELGYTGELFF.

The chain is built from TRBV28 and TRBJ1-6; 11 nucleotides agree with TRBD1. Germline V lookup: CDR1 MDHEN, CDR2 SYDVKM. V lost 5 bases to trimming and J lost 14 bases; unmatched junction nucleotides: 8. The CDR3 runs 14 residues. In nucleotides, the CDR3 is TGTGCCAGCAGTCCGGGACAGGGGGACAGGGCCCTCCACTTT. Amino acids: CASSPGQGDRALHF. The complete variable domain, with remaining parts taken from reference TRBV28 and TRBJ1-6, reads DVKVTQSSRYLVKRTGEKVFLECVQDMDHENMFWYRQDPGLGLRLIYFSYDVKMKEKGDIPEGYSVSREKKERFSLILESASTNQTSMYLCASSPGQGDRALHFGNGTRLTVT.

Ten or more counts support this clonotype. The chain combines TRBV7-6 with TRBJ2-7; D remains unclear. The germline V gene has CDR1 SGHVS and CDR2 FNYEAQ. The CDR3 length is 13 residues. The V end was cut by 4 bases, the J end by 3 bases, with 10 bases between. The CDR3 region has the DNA TGTGCCAGCAGCTATTCGACGGGCTACGAGCAGTACTTC. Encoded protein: CASSYSTGYEQYF.

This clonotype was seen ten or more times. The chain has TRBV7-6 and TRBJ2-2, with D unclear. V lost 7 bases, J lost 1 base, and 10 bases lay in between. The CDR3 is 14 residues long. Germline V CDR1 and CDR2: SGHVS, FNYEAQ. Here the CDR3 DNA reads TGTGCCAGCACCGAGATAGGGAACACCGGGGAGCTGTTTTTT. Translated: CASTEIGNTGELFF.

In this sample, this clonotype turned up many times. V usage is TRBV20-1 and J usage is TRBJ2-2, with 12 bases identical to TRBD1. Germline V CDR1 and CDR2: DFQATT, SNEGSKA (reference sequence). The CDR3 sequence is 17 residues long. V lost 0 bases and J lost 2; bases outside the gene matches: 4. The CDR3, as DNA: TGCAGTGCTAGAGATCGGGGGACAGGGGGCAACACCGGGGAGCTGTTTTTT. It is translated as CSARDRGTGGNTGELFF.

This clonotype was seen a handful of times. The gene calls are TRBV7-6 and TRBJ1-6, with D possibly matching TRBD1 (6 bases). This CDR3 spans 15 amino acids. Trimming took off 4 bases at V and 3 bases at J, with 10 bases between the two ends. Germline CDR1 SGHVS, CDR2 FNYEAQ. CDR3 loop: CASSSGADYNSPLHF. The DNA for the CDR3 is TGTGCCAGCAGCTCAGGGGCCGACTATAATTCACCCCTCCACTTT.